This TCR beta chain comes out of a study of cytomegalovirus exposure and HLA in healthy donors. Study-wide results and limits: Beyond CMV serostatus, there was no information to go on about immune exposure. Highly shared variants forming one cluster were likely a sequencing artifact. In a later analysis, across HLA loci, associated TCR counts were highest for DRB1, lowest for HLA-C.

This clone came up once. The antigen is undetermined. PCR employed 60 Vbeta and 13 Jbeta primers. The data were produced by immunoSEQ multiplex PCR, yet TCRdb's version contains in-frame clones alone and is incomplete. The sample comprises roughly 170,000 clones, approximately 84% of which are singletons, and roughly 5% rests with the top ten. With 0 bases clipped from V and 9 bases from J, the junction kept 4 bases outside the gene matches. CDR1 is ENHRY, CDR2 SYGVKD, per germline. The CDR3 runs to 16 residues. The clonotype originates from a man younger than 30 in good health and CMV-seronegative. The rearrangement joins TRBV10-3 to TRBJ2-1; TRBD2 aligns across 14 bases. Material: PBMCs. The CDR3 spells CAISESTSGGVGEQFF. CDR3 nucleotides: TGTGCCATCAGTGAGTCGACTAGCGGGGGGGTCGGTGAGCAGTTCTTC.